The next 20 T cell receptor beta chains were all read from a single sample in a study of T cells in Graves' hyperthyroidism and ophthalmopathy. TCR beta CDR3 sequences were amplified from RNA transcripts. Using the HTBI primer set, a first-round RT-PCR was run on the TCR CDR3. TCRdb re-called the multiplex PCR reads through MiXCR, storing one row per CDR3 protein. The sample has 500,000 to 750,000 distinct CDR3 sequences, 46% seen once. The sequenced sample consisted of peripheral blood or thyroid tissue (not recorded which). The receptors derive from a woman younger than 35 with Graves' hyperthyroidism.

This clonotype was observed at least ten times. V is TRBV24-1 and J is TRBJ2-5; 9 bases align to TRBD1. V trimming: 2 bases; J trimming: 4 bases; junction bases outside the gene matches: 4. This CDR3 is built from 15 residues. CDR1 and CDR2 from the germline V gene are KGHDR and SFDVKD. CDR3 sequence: CATSDSGQGGETQYF. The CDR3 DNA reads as TGTGCCACCAGTGATTCGGGACAGGGAGGAGAGACCCAGTACTTC.

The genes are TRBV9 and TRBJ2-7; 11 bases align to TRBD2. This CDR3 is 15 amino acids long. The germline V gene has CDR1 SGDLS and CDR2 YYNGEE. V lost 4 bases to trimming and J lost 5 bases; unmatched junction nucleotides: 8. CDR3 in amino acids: CASSSSLAGGHEQYF. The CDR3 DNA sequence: TGTGCCAGCAGCTCCAGCCTAGCGGGAGGCCACGAGCAGTACTTC.

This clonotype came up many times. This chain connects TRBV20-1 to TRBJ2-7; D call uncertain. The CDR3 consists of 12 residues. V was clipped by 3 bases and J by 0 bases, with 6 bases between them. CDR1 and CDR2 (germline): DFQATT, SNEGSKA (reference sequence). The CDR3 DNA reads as TGCAGTGCTAGGCGAGTCTCCTACGAGCAGTACTTC. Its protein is CSARRVSYEQYF.

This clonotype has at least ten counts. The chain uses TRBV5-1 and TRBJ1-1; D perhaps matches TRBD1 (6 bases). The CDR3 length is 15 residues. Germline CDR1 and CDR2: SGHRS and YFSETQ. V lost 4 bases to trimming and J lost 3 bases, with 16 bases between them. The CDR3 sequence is CASSQLGGLYTEAFF. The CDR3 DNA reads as TGCGCCAGCAGCCAACTCGGGGGGCTGTACACTGAAGCTTTCTTT.

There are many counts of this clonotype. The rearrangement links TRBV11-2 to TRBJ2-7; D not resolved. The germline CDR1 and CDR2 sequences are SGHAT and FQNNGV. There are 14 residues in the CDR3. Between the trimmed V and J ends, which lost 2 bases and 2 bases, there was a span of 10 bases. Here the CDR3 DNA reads TGTGCCAGCAGCTTAATACTACGACCCTACGAGCAGTACTTC. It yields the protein CASSLILRPYEQYF.

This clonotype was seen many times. The CDR3, as DNA: TGTGCCATCAGCCAACCTTCGACAGGGCTCCAAGAGACCCAGTACTTC. It yields the protein CAISQPSTGLQETQYF. The chain joins TRBV10-3 to TRBJ2-5; 7 bases match TRBD1. CDR1 and CDR2 (germline): ENHRY, SYGVKD. Losses at the gene ends were 6 bases for V and 1 base for J; bases not matched to a gene: 11. This CDR3 spans 16 amino acids.

CDR3 sequence reads: CASSALGGGTEAFF. The CDR3 nucleotides are TGTGCCAGCAGCGCCCTTGGGGGGGGAACTGAAGCTTTCTTT. The gene calls are TRBV7-3 and TRBJ1-1, with D perhaps TRBD1 (5 bases). V was trimmed by 5 bases and J by 5 bases, leaving 15 bases between them. The CDR3 has 14 amino acids. Per the germline V gene, CDR1 is SGHTA and CDR2 is FQGTGA.

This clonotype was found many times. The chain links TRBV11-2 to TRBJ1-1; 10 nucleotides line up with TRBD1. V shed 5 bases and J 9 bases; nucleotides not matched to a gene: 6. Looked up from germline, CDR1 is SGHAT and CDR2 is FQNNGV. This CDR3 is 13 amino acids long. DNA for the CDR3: TGTGCCAGCAGCGGCAAGACAGGGGGCAAAGCTTTCTTT. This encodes CASSGKTGGKAFF.

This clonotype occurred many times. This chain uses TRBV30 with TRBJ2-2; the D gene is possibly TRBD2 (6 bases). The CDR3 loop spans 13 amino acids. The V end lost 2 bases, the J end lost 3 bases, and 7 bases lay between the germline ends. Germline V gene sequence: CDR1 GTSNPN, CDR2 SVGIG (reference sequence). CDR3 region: CAWSPSDTGELFF. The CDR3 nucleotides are TGTGCCTGGAGTCCTAGCGACACCGGGGAGCTGTTTTTT.

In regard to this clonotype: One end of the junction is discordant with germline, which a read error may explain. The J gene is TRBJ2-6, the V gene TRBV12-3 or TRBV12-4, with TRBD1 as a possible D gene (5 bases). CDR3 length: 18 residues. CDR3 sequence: CASSLAGVQFSGAIVLTF. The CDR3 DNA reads TGTGCCAGCAGTTTAGCAGGGGTTCAATTCTCTGGGGCCATCGTCCTGACTTTC.

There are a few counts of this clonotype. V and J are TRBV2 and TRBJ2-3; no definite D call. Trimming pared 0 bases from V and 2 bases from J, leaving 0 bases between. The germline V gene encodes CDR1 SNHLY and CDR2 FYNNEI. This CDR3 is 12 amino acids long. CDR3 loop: CASSEATDTQYF. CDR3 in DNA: TGTGCCAGCAGTGAAGCCACAGATACGCAGTATTTT. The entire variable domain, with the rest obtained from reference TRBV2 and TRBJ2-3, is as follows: EPEVTQTPSHQVTQMGQEVILRCVPISNHLYFYWYRQILGQKVEFLVSFYNNEISEKSEIFDDQFSVERPDGSNFTLKIRSTKLEDSAMYFCASSEATDTQYFGPGTRLTVL.

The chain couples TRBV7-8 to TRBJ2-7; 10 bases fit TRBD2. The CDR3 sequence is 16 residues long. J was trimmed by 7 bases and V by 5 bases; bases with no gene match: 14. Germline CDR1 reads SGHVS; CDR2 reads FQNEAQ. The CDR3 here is CASSHRRAGGSSEQYF. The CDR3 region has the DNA TGTGCCAGCAGCCACAGGAGAGCGGGGGGGTCGAGTGAGCAGTACTTC.

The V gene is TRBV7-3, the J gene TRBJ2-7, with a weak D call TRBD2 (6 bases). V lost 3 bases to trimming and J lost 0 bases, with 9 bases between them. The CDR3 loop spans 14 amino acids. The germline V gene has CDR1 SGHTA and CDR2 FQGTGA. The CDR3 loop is CASSFVGGSYEQYF. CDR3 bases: TGTGCCAGCAGCTTCGTGGGGGGCTCCTACGAGCAGTACTTC.

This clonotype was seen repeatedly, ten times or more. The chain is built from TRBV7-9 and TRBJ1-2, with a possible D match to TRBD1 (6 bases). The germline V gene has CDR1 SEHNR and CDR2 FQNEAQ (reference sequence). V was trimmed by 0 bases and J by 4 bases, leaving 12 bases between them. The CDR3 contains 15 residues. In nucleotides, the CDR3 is TGTGCCAGCAGCTTAGCATACAGGGAGATCTATGGCTACACCTTC. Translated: CASSLAYREIYGYTF.

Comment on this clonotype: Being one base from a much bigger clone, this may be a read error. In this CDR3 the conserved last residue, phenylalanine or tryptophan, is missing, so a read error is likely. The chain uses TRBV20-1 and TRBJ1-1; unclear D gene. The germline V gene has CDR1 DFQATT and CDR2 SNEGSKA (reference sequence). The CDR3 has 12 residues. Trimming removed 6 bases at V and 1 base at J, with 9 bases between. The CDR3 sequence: CSAGNWNTEAFS. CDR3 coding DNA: TGCAGTGCAGGGAATTGGAACACTGAAGCTTTCTCT.

This CDR3 reads CASSQAGTGGQTEAFF. DNA of the CDR3: TGTGCCAGCAGCCAAGCTGGGACAGGGGGCCAAACTGAAGCTTTCTTT. This chain uses TRBV3-2 with TRBJ1-1; the table's TRBD1 call for D was not verified on the DNA. TRBV3-2 is a listed pseudogene. The CDR3 loop spans 16 amino acids.

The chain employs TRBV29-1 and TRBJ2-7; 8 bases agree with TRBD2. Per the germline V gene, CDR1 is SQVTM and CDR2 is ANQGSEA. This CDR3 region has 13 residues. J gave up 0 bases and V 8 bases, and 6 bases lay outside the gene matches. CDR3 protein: CSFTSGSSYEQYF. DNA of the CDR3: TGCAGCTTTACCAGCGGGAGCTCCTACGAGCAGTACTTC.

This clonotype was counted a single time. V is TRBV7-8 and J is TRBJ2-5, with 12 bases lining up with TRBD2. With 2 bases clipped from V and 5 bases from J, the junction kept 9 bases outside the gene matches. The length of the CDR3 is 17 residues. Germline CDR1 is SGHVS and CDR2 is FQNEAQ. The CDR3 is CASSLFLAGGPRETQYF. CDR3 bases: TGTGCCAGCAGCTTATTTCTAGCGGGAGGGCCCCGGGAGACCCAGTACTTC.

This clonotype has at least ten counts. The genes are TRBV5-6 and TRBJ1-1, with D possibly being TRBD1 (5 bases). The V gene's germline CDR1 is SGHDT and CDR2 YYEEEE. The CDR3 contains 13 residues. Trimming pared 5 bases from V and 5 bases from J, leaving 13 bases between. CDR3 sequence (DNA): TGTGCCAGCAGGCCCTTAGGGGAAACTGAAGCTTTCTTT. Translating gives CASRPLGETEAFF.

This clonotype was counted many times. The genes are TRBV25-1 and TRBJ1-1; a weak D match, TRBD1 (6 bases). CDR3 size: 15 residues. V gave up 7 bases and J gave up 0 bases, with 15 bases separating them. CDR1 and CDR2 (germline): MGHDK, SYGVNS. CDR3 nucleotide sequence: TGTGCCAGCATGCCGGGGGGGGCGATGAACACTGAAGCTTTCTTT. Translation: CASMPGGAMNTEAFF. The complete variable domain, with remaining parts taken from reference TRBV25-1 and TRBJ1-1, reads EADIYQTPRYLVIGTGKKITLECSQTMGHDKMYWYQQDPGMELHLIHYSYGVNSTEKGDLSSESTVSRIRTEHFPLTLESARPSHTSQYLCASMPGGAMNTEAFFGQGTRLTVV.